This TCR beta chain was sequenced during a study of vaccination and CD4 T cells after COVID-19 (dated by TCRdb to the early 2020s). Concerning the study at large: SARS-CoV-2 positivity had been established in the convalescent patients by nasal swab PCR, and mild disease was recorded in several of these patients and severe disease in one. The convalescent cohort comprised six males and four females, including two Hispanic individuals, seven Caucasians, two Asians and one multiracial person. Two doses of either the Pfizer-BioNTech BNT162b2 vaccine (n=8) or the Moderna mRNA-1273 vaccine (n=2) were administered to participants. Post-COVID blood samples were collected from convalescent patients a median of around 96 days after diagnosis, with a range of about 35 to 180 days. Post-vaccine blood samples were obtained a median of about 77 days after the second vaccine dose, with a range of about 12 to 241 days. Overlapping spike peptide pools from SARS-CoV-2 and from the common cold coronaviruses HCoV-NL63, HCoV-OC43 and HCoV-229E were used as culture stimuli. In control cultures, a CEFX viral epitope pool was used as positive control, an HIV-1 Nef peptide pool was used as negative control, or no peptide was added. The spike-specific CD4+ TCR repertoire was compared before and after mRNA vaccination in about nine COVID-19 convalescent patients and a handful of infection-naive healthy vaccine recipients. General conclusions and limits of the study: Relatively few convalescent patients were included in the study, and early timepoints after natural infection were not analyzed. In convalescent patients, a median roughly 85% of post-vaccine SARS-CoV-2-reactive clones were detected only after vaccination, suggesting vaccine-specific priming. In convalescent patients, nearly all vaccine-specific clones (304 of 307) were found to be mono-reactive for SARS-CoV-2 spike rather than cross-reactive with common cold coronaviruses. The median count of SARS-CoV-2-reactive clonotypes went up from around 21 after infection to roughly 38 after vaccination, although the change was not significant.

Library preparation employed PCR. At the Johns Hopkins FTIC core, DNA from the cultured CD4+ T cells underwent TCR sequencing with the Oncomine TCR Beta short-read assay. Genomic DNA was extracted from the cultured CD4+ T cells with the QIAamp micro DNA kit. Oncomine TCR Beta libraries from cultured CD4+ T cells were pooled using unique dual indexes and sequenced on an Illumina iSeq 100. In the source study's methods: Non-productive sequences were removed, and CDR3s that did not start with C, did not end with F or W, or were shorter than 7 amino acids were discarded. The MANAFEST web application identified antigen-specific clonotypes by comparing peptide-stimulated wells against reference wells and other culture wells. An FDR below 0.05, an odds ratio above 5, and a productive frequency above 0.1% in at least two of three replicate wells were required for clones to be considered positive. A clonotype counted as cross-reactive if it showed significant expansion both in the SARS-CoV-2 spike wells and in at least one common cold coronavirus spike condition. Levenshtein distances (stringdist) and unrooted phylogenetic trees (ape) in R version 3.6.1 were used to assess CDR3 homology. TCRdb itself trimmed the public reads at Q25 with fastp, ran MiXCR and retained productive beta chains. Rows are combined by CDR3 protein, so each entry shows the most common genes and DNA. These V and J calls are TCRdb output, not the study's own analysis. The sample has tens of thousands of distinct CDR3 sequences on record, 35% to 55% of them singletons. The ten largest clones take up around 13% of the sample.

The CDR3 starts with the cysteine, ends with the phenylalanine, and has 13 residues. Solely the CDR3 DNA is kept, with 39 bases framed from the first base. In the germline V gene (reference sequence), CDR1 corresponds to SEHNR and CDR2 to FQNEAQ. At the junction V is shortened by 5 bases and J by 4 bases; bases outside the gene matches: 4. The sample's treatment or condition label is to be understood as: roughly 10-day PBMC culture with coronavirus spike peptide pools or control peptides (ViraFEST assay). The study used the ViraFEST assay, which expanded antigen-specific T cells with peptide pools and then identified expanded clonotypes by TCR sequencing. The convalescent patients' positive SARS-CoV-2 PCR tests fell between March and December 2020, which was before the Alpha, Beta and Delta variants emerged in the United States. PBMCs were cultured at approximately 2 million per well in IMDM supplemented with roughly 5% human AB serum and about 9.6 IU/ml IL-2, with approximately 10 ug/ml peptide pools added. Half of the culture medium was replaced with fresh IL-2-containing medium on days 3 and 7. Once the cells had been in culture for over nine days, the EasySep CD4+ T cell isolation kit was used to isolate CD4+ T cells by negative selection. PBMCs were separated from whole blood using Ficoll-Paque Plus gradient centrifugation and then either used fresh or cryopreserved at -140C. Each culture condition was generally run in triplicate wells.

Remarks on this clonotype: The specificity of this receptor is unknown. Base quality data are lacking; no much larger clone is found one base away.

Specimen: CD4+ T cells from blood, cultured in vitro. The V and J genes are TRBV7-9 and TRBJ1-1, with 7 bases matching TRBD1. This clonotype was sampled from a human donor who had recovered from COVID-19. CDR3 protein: CASSPQGGTEAFF. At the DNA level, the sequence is TGTGCCAGCAGCCCCCAGGGGGGCACTGAAGCTTTCTTT.